These 18 T cell receptor beta chains originate from one sample sequenced in a study of T-cell memory formation after mild COVID-19. TCRdb re-analysed the 5' RACE reads in MiXCR, keeping a single row per CDR3 protein. Among 450,000 to 650,000 distinct CDR3 sequences listed, 20% were seen once. The material sequenced was PBMCs or a T cell subset sorted from them (not recorded which). The receptors stem from an adult woman who had mild COVID-19 (a few samples of this study predate the infection). Cell type and time point are not known.

A few counts support this clonotype. CDR3: CATSDAGGADTQYF. CDR3 sequence (DNA): TGTGCCACCAGTGACGCAGGGGGGGCAGATACGCAGTATTTT. The J gene is TRBJ2-3, the V gene TRBV24-1; D assignment may be TRBD1 or TRBD2 (7 bases each). CDR3 size: 14 residues. With 4 bases removed from V and 4 bases from J, the gap between germline ends came to 11 bases. Germline lookup yields CDR1 KGHDR and CDR2 SFDVKD.

A few counts support this clonotype. This chain links TRBV7-6 with TRBJ2-5; 7 bases fit TRBD2. Germline V gene sequence: CDR1 SGHVS, CDR2 FNYEAQ. The CDR3 has 17 amino acids. Trimming cost V 1 base and J 9 bases; bases outside gene matches: 17. The CDR3 DNA reads TGTGCCAGCAGCTTAGGTGGTAGCGGGCGCGTTATTGGGGCCCAGTACTTC. Its protein is CASSLGGSGRVIGAQYF.

This clonotype showed up just a few times. The chain links TRBV7-2 to TRBJ1-3, with 10 bases identical to TRBD1. Germline V gives CDR1 SGHTA, CDR2 FQGNSA. There are 16 residues in the CDR3. J was trimmed by 5 bases and V by 0 bases; bases with no gene match: 4. Written as DNA, the CDR3 is TGTGCCAGCAGCTTAGCCGGGACAGGGGTACGAAACACCATATATTTT. Amino acids: CASSLAGTGVRNTIYF.

V gene TRBV20-1 combines with J gene TRBJ2-7; TRBD2 agrees at 14 bases. The CDR3 length is 17 residues. V gave up 6 bases and J gave up 1 base; unmatched junction bases: 11. Germline-derived CDR1 and CDR2 are DFQATT and SNEGSKA (reference sequence). The DNA for the CDR3 is TGCAGTGCCCGGGGACTAGCGGGAGAGACAGGGTCCTACGAGCAGTACTTC. It yields the protein CSARGLAGETGSYEQYF.

This clonotype has only a few counts. The J gene is TRBJ1-1, the V gene TRBV7-3, with a possible D match to TRBD1 (5 bases). V was clipped by 5 bases and J by 8 bases, with 18 bases between them. The CDR3 length is 14 residues. Germline CDR1 is SGHTA and CDR2 is FQGTGA. CDR3 coding DNA: TGTGCCAGCAGCGCTTCTTGGGGCAGGGAGGAAGCTTTCTTT. Translated: CASSASWGREEAFF.

This clonotype was recorded a few times. The V call is TRBV12-3 or TRBV12-4, the J call TRBJ2-5; no definite D call. V was pared by 7 bases and J by 7 bases, with 10 bases between. The CDR3 extends over 11 amino acids. In DNA, the CDR3 is TGTGCCAGCACCCAGCTGGGGACCCAGTACTTC. Its translation is CASTQLGTQYF.

A few counts support this clonotype. This chain uses TRBV20-1 with TRBJ1-1, with 10 bases matching TRBD1. The CDR3 spans 14 residues. CDR1 DFQATT and CDR2 SNEGSKA come from the germline V gene (reference sequence). V trimming: 4 bases; J trimming: 5 bases; junction bases outside the gene matches: 7. In DNA form, the CDR3 reads TGCAGTGCTACACACGGGACAGGGGAAACTGAAGCTTTCTTT. As protein: CSATHGTGETEAFF.

Only a few counts were recorded for this clonotype. J is TRBJ2-5 and V is TRBV5-4; TRBD1 agrees at 8 bases. V lost 4 bases to trimming and J lost 6 bases; unmatched junction nucleotides: 14. The CDR3 totals 16 residues. Germline V CDR1 and CDR2: SGHNT, YYREEE (reference sequence). The CDR3 DNA follows: TGTGCCAGCAGCCCCGGTGGGGCAGGGGGCGAAAAGACCCAGTACTTC. The encoded protein is CASSPGGAGGEKTQYF.

The gene calls are TRBV3-1 and TRBJ1-1; TRBD1 agrees at 7 bases. The V segment lost 3 bases and the J segment 6 bases; nucleotides outside the gene matches: 4. The CDR3 spans 13 residues. In germline, CDR1 is LGHDT, CDR2 YNNKEL (reference sequence). CDR3 loop: CASSHGTVAEAFF. CDR3 nucleotides: TGTGCCAGCAGCCATGGGACAGTCGCTGAAGCTTTCTTT.

This clonotype was recorded a few times. This chain uses TRBV7-6 with TRBJ2-3; unclear D gene. The CDR3 has 17 amino acids. Trimming shortened V by 5 bases and J by 6 bases, and 24 bases separated the two germline ends. Germline V gene lookup returns CDR1 SGHVS and CDR2 FNYEAQ. CDR3 coding DNA: TGTGCCAGCAGCGCTCTAACCGGGTTTCCATCGGAGGATACGCAGTATTTT. Protein product: CASSALTGFPSEDTQYF.

The chain carries TRBV9 and TRBJ2-2; no definite D call. The germline gives CDR1 SGDLS, CDR2 YYNGEE. CDR3 length: 16 residues. Trimming took 5 bases from V and 0 from J, leaving 14 bases between them. As DNA, the CDR3 is TGTGCCAGCAGTGAAAACAGAGATCCGAACACCGGGGAGCTGTTTTTT. Translation gives CASSENRDPNTGELFF.

This clonotype was picked up one time. The rearrangement links TRBV3-1 to TRBJ1-4; tentative D call: TRBD1 (5 bases). The CDR3 length is 15 residues. CDR1 LGHDT and CDR2 YNNKEL come from the germline V gene (reference sequence). V was cut by 4 bases and J by 8 bases, with 17 bases left in between. The CDR3 loop reads CASSPGWWGGEKLFF. CDR3 nucleotide sequence: TGTGCCAGCAGCCCAGGCTGGTGGGGGGGAGAAAAACTGTTTTTT. Drawing the rest from reference TRBV3-1 and TRBJ1-4, the complete variable domain is DTAVSQTPKYLVTQMGNDKSIKCEQNLGHDTMYWYKQDSKKFLKIMFSYNNKELIINETVPNRFSPKSPDKAHLNLHINSLELGDSAVYFCASSPGWWGGEKLFFGSGTQLSVL.

The chain links TRBV14 to TRBJ2-7, with D perhaps TRBD1 (5 bases). The CDR3 runs 15 residues. The germline gives CDR1 SGHDN, CDR2 FVKESK. Trimming pared 4 bases from V and 3 bases from J, leaving 16 bases between. The CDR3 region is CASSPSWGRNYEQYF. The CDR3 coding sequence is TGTGCCAGCAGCCCCTCTTGGGGCAGGAACTACGAGCAGTACTTC.

In this sample, this clonotype turned up a few times. The chain recombines TRBV10-3 with TRBJ2-7; a possible D gene is TRBD2 (6 bases). Germline V gene lookup returns CDR1 ENHRY and CDR2 SYGVKD. The CDR3 contains 12 residues. Trimming cost V 10 bases and J 4 bases, with 14 bases left between them. This chain's CDR3 is CATRRGTYEQYF. DNA of the CDR3: TGTGCCACCAGGAGGGGTACATACGAGCAGTACTTC.

This clonotype was recorded at least ten times. DNA of the CDR3: TGTGCCAGCAGCGGTCCGGCCCTAAATGAAAAACTGTTTTTT. Translated, it gives CASSGPALNEKLFF. The rearrangement uses TRBV7-9 and TRBJ1-4, with D uncertain. Germline CDR1 is SEHNR and CDR2 is FQNEAQ (reference sequence). This CDR3 is 14 amino acids long. Deletions cut 5 bases from V and 5 bases from J, with 12 bases between.

This clonotype was seen only a few times. The chain has TRBV29-1 and TRBJ2-5, with TRBD2 matching over 14 bases. The CDR3 runs 14 residues. Trimming cost V 3 bases and J 4 bases; bases outside gene matches: 1. Germline CDR1 is SQVTM and CDR2 is ANQGSEA. In DNA, the CDR3 is TGCAGCGTTGACGGGACTAGCGGGGGAGAGACCCAGTACTTC. Encoded protein: CSVDGTSGGETQYF.

This clonotype showed up just a few times. This chain connects TRBV6-1 to TRBJ1-6; no definite D call. V lost 10 bases, J lost 6 bases, and 22 bases lay in between. Germline lookup yields CDR1 MNHNS and CDR2 SASEGT. The CDR3 has 16 amino acids. The CDR3 here is CATSPGRRNANSPLHF. CDR3 DNA: TGTGCCACATCCCCCGGGAGAAGGAACGCTAATTCACCCCTCCACTTT.

The genes are TRBV30 and TRBJ2-3; 9 bases are shared with TRBD2. Unmatched junction bases numbered 6, after V lost 5 bases and J lost 3 bases. CDR1 is GTSNPN and CDR2 is SVGIG in the germline V gene (reference sequence). There are 14 residues in the CDR3. CDR3 amino acids: CAWSGLARTDTQYF. Written as DNA, the CDR3 is TGTGCCTGGTCTGGACTAGCGAGGACAGATACGCAGTATTTT.